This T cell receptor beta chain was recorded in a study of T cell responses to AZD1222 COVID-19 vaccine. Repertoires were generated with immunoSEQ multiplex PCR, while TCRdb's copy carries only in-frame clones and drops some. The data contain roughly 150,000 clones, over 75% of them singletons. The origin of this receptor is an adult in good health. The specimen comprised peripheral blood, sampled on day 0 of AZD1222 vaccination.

CDR3 DNA: TGTGCCAGTAGTAAAAGATCAGATGCGACAGGGTGGCGAACCGGGGAGCTGTTTTTT. Protein: CASSKRSDATGWRTGELFF. The chain carries TRBV19 and TRBJ2-2, with TRBD1 identical over 7 bases. Unmatched junction bases numbered 19, after V lost 4 bases and J lost 5 bases. Germline lookup yields CDR1 LNHDA and CDR2 SQIVND (reference sequence). The CDR3 loop spans 19 amino acids.